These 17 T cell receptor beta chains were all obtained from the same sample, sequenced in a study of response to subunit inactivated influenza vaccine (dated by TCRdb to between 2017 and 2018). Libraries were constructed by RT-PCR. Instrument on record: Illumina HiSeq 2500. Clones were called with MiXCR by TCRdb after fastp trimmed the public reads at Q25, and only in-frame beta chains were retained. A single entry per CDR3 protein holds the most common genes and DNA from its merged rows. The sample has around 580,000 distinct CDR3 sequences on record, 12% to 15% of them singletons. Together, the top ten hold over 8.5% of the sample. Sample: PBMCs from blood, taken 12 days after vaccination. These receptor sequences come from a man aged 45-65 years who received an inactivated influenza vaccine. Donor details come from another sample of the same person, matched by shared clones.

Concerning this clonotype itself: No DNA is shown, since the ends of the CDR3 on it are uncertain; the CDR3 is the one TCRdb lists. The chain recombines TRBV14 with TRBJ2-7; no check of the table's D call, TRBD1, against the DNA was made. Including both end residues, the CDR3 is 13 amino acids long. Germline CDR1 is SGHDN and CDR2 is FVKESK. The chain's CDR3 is CASSRFGQGISYF.

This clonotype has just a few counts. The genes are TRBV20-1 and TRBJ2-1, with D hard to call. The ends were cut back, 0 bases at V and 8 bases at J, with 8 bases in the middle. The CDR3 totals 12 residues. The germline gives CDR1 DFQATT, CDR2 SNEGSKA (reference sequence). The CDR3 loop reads CSAREWAHEQFF. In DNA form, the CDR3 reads TGCAGTGCTAGAGAATGGGCCCATGAGCAGTTCTTC.

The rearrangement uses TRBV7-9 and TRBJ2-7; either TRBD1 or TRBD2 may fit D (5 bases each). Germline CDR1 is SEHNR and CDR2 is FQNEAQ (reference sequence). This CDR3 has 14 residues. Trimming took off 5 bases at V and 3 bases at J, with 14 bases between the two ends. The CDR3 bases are TGTGCCAGCAGCCGCCTGGGACGGTACTACGAGCAGTACTTC. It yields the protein CASSRLGRYYEQYF.

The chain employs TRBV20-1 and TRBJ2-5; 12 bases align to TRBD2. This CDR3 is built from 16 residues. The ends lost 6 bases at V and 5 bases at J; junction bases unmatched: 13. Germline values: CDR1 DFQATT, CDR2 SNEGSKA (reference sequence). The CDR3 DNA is TGCAGTGCGGACTCGGGACTAGCGGGTGGCCGCGAGACCCAGTACTTC. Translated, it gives CSADSGLAGGRETQYF.

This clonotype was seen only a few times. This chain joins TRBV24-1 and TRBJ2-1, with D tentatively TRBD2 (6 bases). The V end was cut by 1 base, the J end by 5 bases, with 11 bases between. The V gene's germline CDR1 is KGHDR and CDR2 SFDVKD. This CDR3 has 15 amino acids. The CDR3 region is CATSDLRRADNEQFF. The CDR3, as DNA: TGTGCCACCAGTGATTTAAGGAGGGCTGACAATGAGCAGTTCTTC.

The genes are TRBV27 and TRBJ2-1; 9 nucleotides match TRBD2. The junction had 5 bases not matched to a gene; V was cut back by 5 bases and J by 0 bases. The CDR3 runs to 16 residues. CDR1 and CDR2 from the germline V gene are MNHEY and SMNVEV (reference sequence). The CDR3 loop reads CASSPLAGASYNEQFF. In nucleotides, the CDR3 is TGTGCCAGCAGTCCGTTAGCGGGGGCCTCCTACAATGAGCAGTTCTTC.

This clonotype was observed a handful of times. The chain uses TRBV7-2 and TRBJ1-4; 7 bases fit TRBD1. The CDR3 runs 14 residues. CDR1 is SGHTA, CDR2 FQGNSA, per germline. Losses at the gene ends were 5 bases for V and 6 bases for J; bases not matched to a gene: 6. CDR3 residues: CASSRQGTDEKLFF. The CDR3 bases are TGTGCCAGCAGCCGACAGGGTACGGATGAAAAACTGTTTTTT.

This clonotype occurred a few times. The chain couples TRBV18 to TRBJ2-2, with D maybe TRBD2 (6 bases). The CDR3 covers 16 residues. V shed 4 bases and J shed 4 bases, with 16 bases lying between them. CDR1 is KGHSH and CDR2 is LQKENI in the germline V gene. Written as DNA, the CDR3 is TGTGCCAGCTCACGTGTGGAGGGCCCGGCCACCGGGGAGCTGTTTTTT. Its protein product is CASSRVEGPATGELFF. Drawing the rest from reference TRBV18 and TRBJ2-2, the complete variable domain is NAGVMQNPRHLVRRRGQEARLRCSPMKGHSHVYWYRQLPEEGLKFMVYLQKENIIDESGMPKERFSAEFPKEGPSILRIQQVVRGDSAAYFCASSRVEGPATGELFFGEGSRLTVL.

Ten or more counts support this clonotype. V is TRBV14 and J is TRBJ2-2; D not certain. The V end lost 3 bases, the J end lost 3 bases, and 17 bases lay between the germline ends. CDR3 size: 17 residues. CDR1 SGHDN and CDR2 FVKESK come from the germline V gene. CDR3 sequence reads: CASSHRVGPLHTGELFF. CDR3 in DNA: TGTGCCAGCAGCCACCGTGTGGGCCCCCTACACACCGGGGAGCTGTTTTTT. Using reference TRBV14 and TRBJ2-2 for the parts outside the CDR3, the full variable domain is EAGVTQFPSHSVIEKGQTVTLRCDPISGHDNLYWYRRVMGKEIKFLLHFVKESKQDESGMPNNRFLAERTGGTYSTLKVQPAELEDSGVYFCASSHRVGPLHTGELFFGEGSRLTVL.

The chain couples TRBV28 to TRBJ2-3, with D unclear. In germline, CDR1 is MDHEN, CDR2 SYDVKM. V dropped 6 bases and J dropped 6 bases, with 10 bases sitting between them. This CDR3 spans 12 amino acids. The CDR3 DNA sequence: TGTGCCAGCAGGGACCCCCGGGATACGCAGTATTTT. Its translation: CASRDPRDTQYF. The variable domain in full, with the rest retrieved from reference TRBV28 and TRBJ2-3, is DVKVTQSSRYLVKRTGEKVFLECVQDMDHENMFWYRQDPGLGLRLIYFSYDVKMKEKGDIPEGYSVSREKKERFSLILESASTNQTSMYLCASRDPRDTQYFGPGTRLTVL.

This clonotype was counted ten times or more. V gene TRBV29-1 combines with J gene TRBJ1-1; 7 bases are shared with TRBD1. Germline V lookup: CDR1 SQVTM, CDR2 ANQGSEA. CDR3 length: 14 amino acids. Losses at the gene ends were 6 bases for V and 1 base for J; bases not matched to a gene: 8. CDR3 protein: CSVRQGGANTEAFF. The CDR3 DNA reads TGCAGCGTGAGACAGGGAGGGGCGAACACTGAAGCTTTCTTT.

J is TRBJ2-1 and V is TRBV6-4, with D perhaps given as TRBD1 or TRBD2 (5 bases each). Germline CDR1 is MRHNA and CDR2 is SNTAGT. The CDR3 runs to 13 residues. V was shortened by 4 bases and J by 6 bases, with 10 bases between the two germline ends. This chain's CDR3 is CASSAGPLNEQFF. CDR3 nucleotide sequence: TGTGCCAGCAGTGCGGGACCCCTCAATGAGCAGTTCTTC.

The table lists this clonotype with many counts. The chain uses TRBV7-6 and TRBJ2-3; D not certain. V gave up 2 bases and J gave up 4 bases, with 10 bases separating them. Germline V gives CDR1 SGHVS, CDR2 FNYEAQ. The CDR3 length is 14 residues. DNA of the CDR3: TGTGCCAGCAGCTTATTCCCCATCGCAGATACGCAGTATTTT. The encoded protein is CASSLFPIADTQYF.

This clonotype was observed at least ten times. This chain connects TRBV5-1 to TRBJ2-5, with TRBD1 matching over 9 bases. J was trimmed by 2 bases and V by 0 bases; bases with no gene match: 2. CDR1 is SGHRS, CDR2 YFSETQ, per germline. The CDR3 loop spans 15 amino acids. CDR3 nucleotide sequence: TGCGCCAGCAGCTTGGGGACAGGGGTTCAAGAGACCCAGTACTTC. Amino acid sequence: CASSLGTGVQETQYF.

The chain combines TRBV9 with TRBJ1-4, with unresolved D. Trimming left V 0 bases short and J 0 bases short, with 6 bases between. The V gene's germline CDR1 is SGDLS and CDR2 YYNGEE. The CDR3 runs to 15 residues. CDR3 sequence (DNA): TGTGCCAGCAGCGTAGGAAGATCAACTAATGAAAAACTGTTTTTT. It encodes CASSVGRSTNEKLFF.

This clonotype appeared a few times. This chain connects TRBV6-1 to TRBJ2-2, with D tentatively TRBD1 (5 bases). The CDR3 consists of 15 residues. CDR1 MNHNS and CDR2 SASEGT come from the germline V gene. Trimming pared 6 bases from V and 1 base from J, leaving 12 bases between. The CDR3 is CASRNPGQNTGELFF. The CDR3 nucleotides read TGTGCCAGCAGGAACCCCGGACAGAACACCGGGGAGCTGTTTTTT.

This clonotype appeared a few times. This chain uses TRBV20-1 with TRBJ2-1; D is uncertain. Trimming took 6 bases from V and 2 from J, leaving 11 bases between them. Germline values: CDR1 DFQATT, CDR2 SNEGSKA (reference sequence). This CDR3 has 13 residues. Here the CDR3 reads CSAQFGPYNEQFF. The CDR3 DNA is TGCAGTGCCCAGTTCGGCCCCTACAATGAGCAGTTCTTC.